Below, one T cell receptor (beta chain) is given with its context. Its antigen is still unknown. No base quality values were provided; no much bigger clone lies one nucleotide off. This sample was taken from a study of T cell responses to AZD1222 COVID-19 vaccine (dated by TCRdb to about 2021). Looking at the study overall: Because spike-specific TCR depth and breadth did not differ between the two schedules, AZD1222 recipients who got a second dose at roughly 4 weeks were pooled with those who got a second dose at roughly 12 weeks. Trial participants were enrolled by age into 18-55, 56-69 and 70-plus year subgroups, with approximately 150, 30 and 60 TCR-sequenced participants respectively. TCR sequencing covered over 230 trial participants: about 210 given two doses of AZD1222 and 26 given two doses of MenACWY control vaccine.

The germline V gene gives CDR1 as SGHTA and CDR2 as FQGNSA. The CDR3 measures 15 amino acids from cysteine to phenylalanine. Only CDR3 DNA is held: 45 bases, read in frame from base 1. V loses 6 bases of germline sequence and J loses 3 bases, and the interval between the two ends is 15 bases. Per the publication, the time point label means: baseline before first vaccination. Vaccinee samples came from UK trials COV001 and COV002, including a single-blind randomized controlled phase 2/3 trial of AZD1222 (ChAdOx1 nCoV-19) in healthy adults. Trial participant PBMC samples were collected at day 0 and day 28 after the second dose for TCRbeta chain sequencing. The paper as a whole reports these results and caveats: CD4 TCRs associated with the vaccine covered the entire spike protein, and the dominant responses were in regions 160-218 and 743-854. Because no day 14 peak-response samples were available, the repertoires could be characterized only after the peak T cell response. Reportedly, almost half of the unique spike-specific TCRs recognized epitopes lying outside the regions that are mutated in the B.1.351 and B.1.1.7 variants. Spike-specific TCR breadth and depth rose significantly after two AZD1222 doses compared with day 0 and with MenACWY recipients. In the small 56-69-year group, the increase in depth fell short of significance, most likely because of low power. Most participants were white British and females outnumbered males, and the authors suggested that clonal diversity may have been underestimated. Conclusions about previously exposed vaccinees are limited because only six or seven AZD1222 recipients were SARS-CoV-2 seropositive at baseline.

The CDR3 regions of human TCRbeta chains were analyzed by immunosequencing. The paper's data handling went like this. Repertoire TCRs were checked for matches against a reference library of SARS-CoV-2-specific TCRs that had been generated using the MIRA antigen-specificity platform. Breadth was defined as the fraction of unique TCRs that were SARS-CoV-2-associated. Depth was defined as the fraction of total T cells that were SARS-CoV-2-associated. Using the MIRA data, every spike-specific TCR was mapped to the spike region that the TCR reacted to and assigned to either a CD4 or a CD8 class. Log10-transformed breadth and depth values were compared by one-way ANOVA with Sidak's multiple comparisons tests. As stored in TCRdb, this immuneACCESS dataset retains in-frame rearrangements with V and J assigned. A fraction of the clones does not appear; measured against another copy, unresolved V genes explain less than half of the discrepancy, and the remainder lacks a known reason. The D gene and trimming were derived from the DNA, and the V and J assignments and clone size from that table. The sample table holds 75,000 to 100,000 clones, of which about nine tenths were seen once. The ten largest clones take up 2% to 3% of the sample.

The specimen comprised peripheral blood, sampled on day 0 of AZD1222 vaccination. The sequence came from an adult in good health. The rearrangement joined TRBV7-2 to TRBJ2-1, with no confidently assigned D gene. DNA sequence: TGTGCCAGCAGAGTGGCCGTCACAGACTACAATGAGCAGTTCTTC. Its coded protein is CASRVAVTDYNEQFF.